Following are 15 T cell receptor beta chains from one sample sequenced in a study of T cell repertoires in cytomegalovirus infection. What these receptors recognize is not known. TCRdb itself ran the reads through MiXCR, one entry per CDR3 protein. The table shows about half a million distinct CDR3 sequences, with 30% to 40% occurring only once. The sequencing here drew on cultured PBMCs, taken from culture after CMV antigen stimulation. Receptors originate from a human donor in good health (CMV status not recorded). Some clones in this sample may be carry-over from other donors' samples.

This sequence joins TRBV7-2 and TRBJ2-1; D not certain. Trimming stripped 4 bases from V and 9 bases from J, with 13 bases between. The CDR3 contains 13 residues. Germline V gene sequence: CDR1 SGHTA, CDR2 FQGNSA. The CDR3 is CASSSRAFGEQFF. The CDR3 DNA is TGTGCCAGCAGCTCCCGGGCCTTTGGTGAGCAGTTCTTC.

The gene calls are TRBV6-2 or TRBV6-3 and TRBJ2-5; possible D gene TRBD1, 8 bases. Germline V gene data show CDR1 as MNHEY and CDR2 as SVGEGT. The CDR3 extends over 15 amino acids. V was shortened by 4 bases and J by 5 bases, with 17 bases between the two germline ends. The CDR3 sequence is CASSSQGQGGETQYF. CDR3 sequence (DNA): TGTGCCAGCAGTTCCCAAGGACAGGGAGGGGAGACCCAGTACTTC.

The rearrangement uses TRBV25-1 and TRBJ1-2, with 10 positions matching TRBD1. The CDR3 is 15 amino acids. After removal of 6 bases from V and 4 bases from J, the junction contained 8 bases not matched to a gene. From germline, CDR1 is MGHDK and CDR2 SYGVNS. Here the CDR3 DNA reads TGTGCCAGCAGCGCAACCGGGACAGGGGTCTATGGCTACACCTTC. Encoded protein: CASSATGTGVYGYTF.

This clonotype was seen a few times. The V gene is TRBV7-3, the J gene TRBJ2-3; TRBD2 matches at 9 bases. Trimming cost V 4 bases and J 6 bases; bases outside gene matches: 11. Germline V lookup: CDR1 SGHTA, CDR2 FQGTGA. CDR3 length: 16 amino acids. CDR3: CASSSLAGLGADTQYF. CDR3 bases: TGTGCCAGCAGCTCCCTAGCGGGATTGGGAGCGGATACGCAGTATTTT.

The rearrangement links TRBV7-3 to TRBJ2-2; D remains ambiguous. The CDR3 extends over 14 amino acids. V lost 1 base and J 2 bases, leaving 5 bases between the germline ends. The germline CDR1 and CDR2 sequences are SGHTA and FQGTGA. The CDR3 bases are TGTGCCAGCAGCTTAAATTTCAACACCGGGGAGCTGTTTTTT. Protein: CASSLNFNTGELFF.

The table lists this clonotype with many counts. This chain uses TRBV7-2 with TRBJ2-1, with D tentatively TRBD2 (6 bases). This CDR3 has 15 amino acids. Trimming removed 1 base from V and 4 bases from J, with 11 bases in between. The germline CDR1 and CDR2 sequences are SGHTA and FQGNSA. CDR3 sequence (DNA): TGTGCCAGCAGCTTAGGGGACTCCTCGTACAATGAGCAGTTCTTC. It translates to CASSLGDSSYNEQFF.

The chain is built from TRBV5-1 and TRBJ1-4; 8 bases map to TRBD1. The CDR3 runs to 18 residues. Looked up from germline, CDR1 is SGHRS and CDR2 is YFSETQ. V dropped 4 bases and J dropped 0; count of bases not matched to a gene: 11. The CDR3 DNA reads TGCGCCAGCAGCCCAGACGGACAGGGACTTGCAACTAATGAAAAACTGTTTTTT. As protein: CASSPDGQGLATNEKLFF. The complete variable domain, with remaining parts taken from reference TRBV5-1 and TRBJ1-4, reads KAGVTQTPRYLIKTRGQQVTLSCSPISGHRSVSWYQQTPGQGLQFLFEYFSETQRNKGNFPGRFSGRQFSNSRSEMNVSTLELGDSALYLCASSPDGQGLATNEKLFFGSGTQLSVL.

This clonotype showed up just once. The rearrangement joins TRBV20-1 to TRBJ2-7; maybe TRBD1 (6 bases). The CDR3 extends over 15 amino acids. CDR1 and CDR2 (germline): DFQATT, SNEGSKA (reference sequence). V dropped 1 base and J dropped 1 base, with 14 bases sitting between them. This CDR3 is CSARGKGQLSYEQYF. Here the CDR3 DNA reads TGCAGTGCTAGAGGCAAAGGACAGTTATCCTACGAGCAGTACTTC.

This clonotype was seen once. This chain links TRBV11-2 with TRBJ2-1, with TRBD2 matching 9 bases. The CDR3 is 17 residues long. CDR1 and CDR2 from the germline V gene are SGHAT and FQNNGV. The J segment lost 3 bases and the V segment lost 2 bases, leaving 8 bases of the junction unmatched. The CDR3 protein is CASSLHQSGRFYNEQFF. CDR3 coding DNA: TGTGCCAGCAGCTTACACCAAAGCGGGAGGTTCTACAATGAGCAGTTCTTC.

The chain couples TRBV28 to TRBJ2-1; D is possibly TRBD1 (6 bases). This CDR3 contains 15 residues. Trimming removed 6 bases from V and 2 bases from J, with 14 bases in between. Germline loops: CDR1 MDHEN, CDR2 SYDVKM. The CDR3 region has the DNA TGTGCCAGCAGGGTTCGGACAGACCCCTACAATGAGCAGTTCTTC. Translated: CASRVRTDPYNEQFF.

The V call is TRBV5-1, the J call TRBJ1-5; D remains unclear. V lost 0 bases to trimming and J lost 4 bases, with 8 bases between them. Germline lookup yields CDR1 SGHRS and CDR2 YFSETQ. CDR3 length equals 14 residues. This CDR3 reads CASSLGAENQPQHF. In DNA, the CDR3 is TGCGCCAGCAGCTTGGGAGCCGAAAATCAGCCCCAGCATTTT. Filled out from reference TRBV5-1 and TRBJ1-5, the complete variable domain reads KAGVTQTPRYLIKTRGQQVTLSCSPISGHRSVSWYQQTPGQGLQFLFEYFSETQRNKGNFPGRFSGRQFSNSRSEMNVSTLELGDSALYLCASSLGAENQPQHFGDGTRLSIL.

The chain has TRBV10-3 and TRBJ2-7; D gene ambiguous. Trimming took 6 bases from V and 4 from J, leaving 22 bases between them. The germline CDR1 and CDR2 sequences are ENHRY and SYGVKD. This CDR3 is built from 16 residues. The CDR3 protein is CAIRERLEPAQYEQYF. CDR3 sequence (DNA): TGTGCCATCAGAGAGCGCCTCGAGCCAGCCCAATACGAGCAGTACTTC.

This clonotype has more than one count but fewer than ten. J is TRBJ1-1 and V is TRBV19, with D perhaps matching TRBD1 (5 bases). This CDR3 is 17 amino acids long. Trimming removed 2 bases at V and 2 bases at J, with 18 bases between. CDR1 and CDR2 from the germline V gene are LNHDA and SQIVND (reference sequence). As DNA, the CDR3 is TGTGCCAGTAGTATATCGGGAGTAAGCTGGGGCAACACTGAAGCTTTCTTT. The encoded protein is CASSISGVSWGNTEAFF. Based on the CDR3 plus reference TRBV19 and TRBJ1-1, the full variable domain is DGGITQSPKYLFRKEGQNVTLSCEQNLNHDAMYWYRQDPGQGLRLIYYSQIVNDFQKGDIAEGYSVSREKKESFPLTVTSAQKNPTAFYLCASSISGVSWGNTEAFFGQGTRLTVV.

This clonotype was picked up one time. The chain uses TRBV20-1 and TRBJ2-1, with 11 bases identical to TRBD2. Unmatched junction bases numbered 7, after V lost 0 bases and J lost 6 bases. Germline CDR1 DFQATT, CDR2 SNEGSKA (reference sequence). This CDR3 is built from 16 residues. The CDR3 sequence is CSARDPGTSGVNEQFF. The DNA of the CDR3 is TGCAGTGCTAGAGATCCCGGGACTAGCGGAGTCAATGAGCAGTTCTTC.

As for this clonotype: A junction boundary mismatches the germline segment, possibly from a read error. This chain links TRBV7-7 with TRBJ2-1; 9 bases fit TRBD1. Germline CDR1 reads SSHAT; CDR2 reads FNYEAQ (reference sequence). CDR3 size: 16 residues. CDR3 sequence (DNA): TGTGCTAGCAGCCCAACACCGGGACAGGGTCGCGATGAGCAGTTCTTC. This sequence encodes CASSPTPGQGRDEQFF.